The entry that follows covers one TCR beta chain sequence. This CDR3 has 14 amino acids. J lost 3 bases, V lost 4 bases, and 8 bases had no gene match. The germline V gene encodes CDR1 GTSNPN and CDR2 SVGIG (reference sequence). TCRdb keeps only in-frame clones here, not all; method: immunoSEQ multiplex PCR. The table has around 100,000 clones, roughly 90% seen once. This sample is drawn from a study of blood T cell repertoires in COVID-19. This chain joins TRBV30 and TRBJ2-7; 8 bases fit TRBD2. The source material was peripheral blood. The TCR was taken from a woman aged 80 or older in a cohort sampled during active COVID-19. CDR3 protein: CAWTRGGRFYEQYF. The CDR3 nucleotides read TGTGCCTGGACCCGGGGGGGCAGATTCTACGAGCAGTACTTC.